This T cell receptor (beta chain) was retrieved from a study of Ad26.COV2.S vaccination and SARS-CoV-2 variants. General study findings and limits: Assessments of TCR breadth and depth may have underestimated the total T cell responses. Post-vaccination spike-specific CD8+ and CD4+ T cell responses reportedly had substantial breadth.

Libraries were prepared by immunoSEQ multiplex PCR; TCRdb keeps only in-frame clonotypes and omits some of them. In the table there are tens of thousands of clones, less than 85% of which are singletons. The length of the CDR3 is 19 residues. Germline V gene sequence: CDR1 MDHEN, CDR2 SYDVKM. J gave up 2 bases and V 6 bases, and 19 bases lay outside the gene matches. On this clone itself: Its antigen remains unidentified.

This chain links TRBV28 with TRBJ2-4; 7 nucleotides agree with TRBD2. The specimen was peripheral blood, collected after recovery from COVID-19. This receptor was taken from a human donor who had recovered from COVID-19. CDR3 in DNA: TGTGCCAGCAGCTATAGGCTAGCGGTTACCATAGGCCCCAAAAACATTCAGTACTTC. Translating gives CASSYRLAVTIGPKNIQYF.